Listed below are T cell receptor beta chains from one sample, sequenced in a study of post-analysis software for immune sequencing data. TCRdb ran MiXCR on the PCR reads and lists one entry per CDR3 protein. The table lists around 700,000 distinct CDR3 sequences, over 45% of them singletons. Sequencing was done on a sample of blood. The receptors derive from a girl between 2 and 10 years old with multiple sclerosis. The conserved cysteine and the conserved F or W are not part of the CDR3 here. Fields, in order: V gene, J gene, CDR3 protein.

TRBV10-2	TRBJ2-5	ASSESGGLAGGVQETQY
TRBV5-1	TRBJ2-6	ASSLATGAGANVLT
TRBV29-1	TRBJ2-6	SVAAGLGANVLT
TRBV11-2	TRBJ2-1	ASSPRLFNEQF
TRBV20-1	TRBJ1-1	SAGYPGLDEAF
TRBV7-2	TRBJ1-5	ASSLAPGGHQPQH
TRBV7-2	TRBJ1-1	ASSSKYGTEAF
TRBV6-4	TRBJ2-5	ASSDSTSGGSIETQY
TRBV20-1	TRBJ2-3	SARDPGGTDTQY
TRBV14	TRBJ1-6	ASSLTGQGSSPLH
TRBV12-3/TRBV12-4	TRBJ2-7	ASRLTSGLGEQY
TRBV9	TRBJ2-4	ASSVSGGVRAKNIQY
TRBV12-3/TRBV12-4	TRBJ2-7	ASRKGTSGGYEQY
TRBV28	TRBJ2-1	ASGGQASYNEQF
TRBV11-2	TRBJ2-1	ASTLLGQGYNEQF
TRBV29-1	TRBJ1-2	SVDGVGEAGYT
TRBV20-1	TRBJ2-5	SASPGTRGETQY
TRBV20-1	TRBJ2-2	SAIDPRDNTGELF
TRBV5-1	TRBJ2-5	ASSLRTSGNVGTQY
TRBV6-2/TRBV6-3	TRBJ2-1	ASSPGLAGGYYNEQF
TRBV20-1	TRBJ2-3	SASGSSTDTQY
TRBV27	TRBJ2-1	ASSLSSWSEIYNEQF
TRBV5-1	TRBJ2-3	ASRRLAGSTDTQY
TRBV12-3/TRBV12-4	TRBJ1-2	ASSLALRGTGNYGYT
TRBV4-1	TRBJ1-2	ASSHNLNYGYT
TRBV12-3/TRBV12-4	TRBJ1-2	ASNNNQVTYT
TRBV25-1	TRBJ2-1	ASSEWLRLFKAGARFNEQF
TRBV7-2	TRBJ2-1	AGSNRKDSYEQF
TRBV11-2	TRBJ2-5	ASSLDGGGPQETQY
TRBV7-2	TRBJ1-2	ASSFNSGGYT
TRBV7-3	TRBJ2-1	ASSFPGEPSSYNEQF
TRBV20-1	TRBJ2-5	SASLGYETQY
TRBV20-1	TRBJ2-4	SARAGQGYNKNIQY
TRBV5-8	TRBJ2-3	ASSKTGPGEY
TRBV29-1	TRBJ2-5	SVEEWETQY
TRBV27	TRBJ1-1	ASSLSLWAGDFQNTEAF
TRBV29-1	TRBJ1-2	SVGWQGAIFNYGYT
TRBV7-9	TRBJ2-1	ASSLGTSGINEQF
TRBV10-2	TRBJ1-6	ACSPALYNSPLH
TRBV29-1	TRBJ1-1	SVGLNAEAF
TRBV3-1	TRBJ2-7	ASSQLAGGGEQY
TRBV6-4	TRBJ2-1	ASSDEIAGDEQF
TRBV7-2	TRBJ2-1	ASSTEGYNEQF
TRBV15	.	ATSRTSDPGETQY
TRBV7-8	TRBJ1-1	ASSLVDRNTEAF
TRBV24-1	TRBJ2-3	ASEWREETDTQY
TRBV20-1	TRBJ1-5	SALGRESPQH
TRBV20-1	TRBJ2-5	SAGQPEETQY